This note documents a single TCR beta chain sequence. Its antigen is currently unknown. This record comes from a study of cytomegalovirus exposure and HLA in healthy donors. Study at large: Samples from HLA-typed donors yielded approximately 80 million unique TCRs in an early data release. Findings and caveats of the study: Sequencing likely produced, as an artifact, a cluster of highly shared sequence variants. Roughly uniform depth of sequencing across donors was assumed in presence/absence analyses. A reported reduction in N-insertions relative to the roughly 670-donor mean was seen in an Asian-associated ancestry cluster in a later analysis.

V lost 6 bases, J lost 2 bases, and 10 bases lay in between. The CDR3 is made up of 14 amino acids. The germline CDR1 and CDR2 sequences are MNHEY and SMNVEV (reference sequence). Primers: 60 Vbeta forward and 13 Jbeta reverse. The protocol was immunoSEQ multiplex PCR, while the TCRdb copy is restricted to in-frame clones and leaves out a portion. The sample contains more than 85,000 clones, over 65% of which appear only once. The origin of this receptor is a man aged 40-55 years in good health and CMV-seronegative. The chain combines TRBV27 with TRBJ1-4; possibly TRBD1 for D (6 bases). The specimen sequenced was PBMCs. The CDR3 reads CASRTQGTNEKLFF. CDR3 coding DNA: TGTGCCAGCAGAACACAGGGTACTAATGAAAAACTGTTTTTT.